These 13 T cell receptor beta chains share one sample of origin, sequenced in a study of blood T cells in healthy people across ages. Together with a sample-barcoded 5' primer, a J-beta primer mix was included in a second PCR lasting about 6 to 11 cycles. Using its own MiXCR run on the 5' RACE reads, TCRdb lists one record per CDR3 protein. This table has around 1.7 million distinct CDR3 sequences, about 28% appearing once. The sequenced sample was blood. The source is a woman between 25 and 40 years old in good health.

This clonotype was observed a few times. A much larger clone is a single base away; this may be a read error. The CDR3 spells CATKQGYEQYF. The CDR3 bases are TGTGCCACCAAACAGGGGTACGAGCAGTACTTC. This rearrangement joins TRBV6-5 to TRBJ2-7; the match to TRBD1 covers 7 bases. The CDR3 spans 11 residues. Germline lookup yields CDR1 MNHEY and CDR2 SVGAGI. Trimming took 10 bases from V and 4 from J; bases not matched to a gene: 4.

The V gene is TRBV20-1, the J gene TRBJ2-5; possible D gene TRBD2, 5 bases. The germline V and J ends were trimmed by 6 bases and 1 base, with 15 bases remaining between them. The CDR3 runs to 14 residues. Germline values: CDR1 DFQATT, CDR2 SNEGSKA (reference sequence). The CDR3 DNA follows: TGCAGTGCCGTACCAGGAGGACCCCAAGAGACCCAGTACTTC. Amino acid sequence: CSAVPGGPQETQYF.

In DNA, the CDR3 is TGTGCCAGCTCACCGTACGGAGCGGGGGCTGGAGTCGATGAGCAGTTCTTC. As protein: CASSPYGAGAGVDEQFF. This chain joins TRBV18 and TRBJ2-1; 8 nucleotides match TRBD2. Germline V CDR1 and CDR2: KGHSH, LQKENI. V shed 3 bases and J 8 bases; nucleotides not matched to a gene: 15. The CDR3 contains 17 residues.

The chain joins TRBV3-1 to TRBJ1-1, with no clear D. Germline CDR1 reads LGHDT; CDR2 reads YNNKEL (reference sequence). This CDR3 has 14 amino acids. V shed 7 bases and J shed 0 bases, with 12 bases lying between them. The CDR3 DNA sequence: TGTGCCAGCACCGCAGGTTCGGTGAACACTGAAGCTTTCTTT. Its translation is CASTAGSVNTEAFF.

The chain recombines TRBV14 with TRBJ2-1; D may be TRBD1 (6 bases). Germline loops: CDR1 SGHDN, CDR2 FVKESK. The V gene lost 4 bases and the J gene lost 5 bases, with 24 bases spanning the gap. The CDR3 totals 18 residues. The CDR3 nucleotides are TGTGCCAGCAGCCCTCGAGAGGGACACCCCGCTCGGGACAATGAGCAGTTCTTC. Translation: CASSPREGHPARDNEQFF.

This clonotype was detected many times. The CDR3 spells CASSLVLNEQFF. In DNA form, the CDR3 reads TGCGCCAGCAGCTTGGTATTAAATGAGCAGTTCTTC. V usage is TRBV5-1 and J usage is TRBJ2-1; D not resolved. The germline CDR1 and CDR2 sequences are SGHRS and YFSETQ. Deletions cut 0 bases from V and 7 bases from J, with 5 bases between. This CDR3 is built from 12 residues. Combining the CDR3 with reference TRBV5-1 and TRBJ2-1 gives the whole variable domain KAGVTQTPRYLIKTRGQQVTLSCSPISGHRSVSWYQQTPGQGLQFLFEYFSETQRNKGNFPGRFSGRQFSNSRSEMNVSTLELGDSALYLCASSLVLNEQFFGPGTRLTVL.

This clonotype was recorded a few times. The chain has TRBV20-1 and TRBJ2-7, with 9 bases aligning to TRBD1. V lost 6 bases to trimming and J lost 5 bases; unmatched junction nucleotides: 11. The CDR3 has 14 amino acids. Per germline, CDR1 DFQATT and CDR2 SNEGSKA (reference sequence). CDR3 amino acids: CSARQGVSQDEQYF. CDR3 in DNA: TGCAGTGCGCGACAGGGGGTTTCTCAGGACGAGCAGTACTTC.

In the case of this clonotype: The junction differs from germline at one of its ends, possibly a read error. The V call is TRBV6-5, the J call TRBJ2-3, with 7 bases aligning to TRBD2. The CDR3 sequence is 14 residues long. Germline values: CDR1 MNHEY, CDR2 SVGAGI. The CDR3 spells CACSYEAGTDTQYF. The CDR3 DNA reads as TGTGCCTGCAGTTACGAAGCGGGGACAGATACGCAGTATTTT.

This sequence joins TRBV20-1 and TRBJ1-1, with D hard to call. CDR1 is DFQATT, CDR2 SNEGSKA, per germline (reference sequence). CDR3 length equals 11 residues. The CDR3 nucleotides are TGCAGGGCCAGTCCTGGAACTGAAGCTTTCTTT. It codes for CRASPGTEAFF.

Comment on this clonotype: A much more abundant neighbour one base away suggests this may be a read error. The chain recombines TRBV20-1 with TRBJ2-7; no firm D call. Gene TRBJ2-5 matches the end of the DNA better, so the J call may be wrong. The length of the CDR3 is 13 residues. The V gene's germline CDR1 is DFQATT and CDR2 SNEGSKA (reference sequence). The CDR3 region is CSASHRVQQTQYF. For the CDR3, the DNA is TGCAGTGCATCGCATCGGGTCCAACAGACCCAGTACTTC.

For this clonotype: A read error is possible here, since a much larger clone lies one base away. The V call is TRBV12-3 or TRBV12-4, the J call TRBJ1-2; 7 bases agree with TRBD1. With V trimmed by 6 bases and J by 6 bases, 7 bases remained unmatched. This CDR3 is built from 13 residues. CDR3 sequence (DNA): TGTGCCAGCAGCTTTACAGGGGCGAATGGCTACACCTTC. As protein: CASSFTGANGYTF.

This clonotype was found a few times. J is TRBJ2-5 and V is TRBV11-2, with 8 nucleotides matching TRBD2. Trimming took 5 bases from V and 5 from J; bases not matched to a gene: 10. In germline, CDR1 is SGHAT, CDR2 FQNNGV. The CDR3 length is 15 residues. The CDR3: CASSPARGGTETQYF. Written as DNA, the CDR3 is TGTGCCAGCAGCCCCGCCCGGGGGGGGACGGAGACCCAGTACTTC.

This chain connects TRBV20-1 to TRBJ2-7, with TRBD1 identical over 8 bases. This CDR3 has 14 residues. CDR1 is DFQATT, CDR2 SNEGSKA, per germline (reference sequence). V lost 5 bases, J lost 5 bases, and 11 bases stayed unmatched. The CDR3 region has the DNA TGCAGTGCTCGATCGGGACAGGCGCGGAACGAGCAGTACTTC. Its translation is CSARSGQARNEQYF.